This T cell receptor (delta chain) was sequenced for a study of Vδ1+ human thymocytes. Overall study findings and caveats: Around 20% of thymic delta-chain sequences were Vdelta2, with few Vdelta3, unlike blood Vdelta1+ controls. Many TRG clonotypes were shared between donors; TRD repertoires were essentially private. In the thymus, TRG and TRD repertoires looked highly polyclonal with Gaussian CDR3 lengths.

This clone was recorded a few times. Its antigen is currently unknown. Extracted RNA was reverse transcribed into cDNA. The CDR3 regions were amplified by multiplex PCR from V-gene primers to a constant-region primer. TCRdb re-analyzed the multiplex PCR reads via CATT. The table has 20,000 to 25,000 delta-chain clones, about 31% seen once; the top ten hold more than 1.5%. The CDR3 spans 15 residues. The germline gives CDR1 TSWWSYY, CDR2 QGS. V gave up 4 bases and J gave up 7 bases; unmatched junction bases: 12. The chain carries TRDV1 and TRDJ1, with 7 bases aligning to TRDD3. Sequencing input: Vdelta1+ gamma-delta thymocytes from the thymus. Described subset: FACS-sorted CD3+ TCRalphabeta- TCRVdelta1+ TCRVdelta2- thymocytes. The receptor was derived from a boy younger than two who had congenital heart surgery. The CDR3 DNA sequence: TGTGCTCTTGGGGGAGGGGGATCCTGGCCCGCTAAACTCATCTTT. This sequence encodes CALGGGGSWPAKLIF.